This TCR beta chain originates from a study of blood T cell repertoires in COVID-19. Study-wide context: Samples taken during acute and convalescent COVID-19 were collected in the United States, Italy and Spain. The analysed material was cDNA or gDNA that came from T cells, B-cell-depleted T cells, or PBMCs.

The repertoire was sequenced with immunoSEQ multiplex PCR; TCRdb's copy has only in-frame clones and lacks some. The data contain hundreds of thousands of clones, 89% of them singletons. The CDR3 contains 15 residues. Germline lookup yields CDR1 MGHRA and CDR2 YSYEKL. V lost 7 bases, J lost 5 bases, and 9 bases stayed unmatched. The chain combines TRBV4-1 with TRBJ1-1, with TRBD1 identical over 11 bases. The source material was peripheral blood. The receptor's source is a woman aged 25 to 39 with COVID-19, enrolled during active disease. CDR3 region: CASIRSGTGGTEAFF. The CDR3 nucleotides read TGCGCCAGCATCAGAAGCGGGACAGGGGGTACTGAAGCTTTCTTT.